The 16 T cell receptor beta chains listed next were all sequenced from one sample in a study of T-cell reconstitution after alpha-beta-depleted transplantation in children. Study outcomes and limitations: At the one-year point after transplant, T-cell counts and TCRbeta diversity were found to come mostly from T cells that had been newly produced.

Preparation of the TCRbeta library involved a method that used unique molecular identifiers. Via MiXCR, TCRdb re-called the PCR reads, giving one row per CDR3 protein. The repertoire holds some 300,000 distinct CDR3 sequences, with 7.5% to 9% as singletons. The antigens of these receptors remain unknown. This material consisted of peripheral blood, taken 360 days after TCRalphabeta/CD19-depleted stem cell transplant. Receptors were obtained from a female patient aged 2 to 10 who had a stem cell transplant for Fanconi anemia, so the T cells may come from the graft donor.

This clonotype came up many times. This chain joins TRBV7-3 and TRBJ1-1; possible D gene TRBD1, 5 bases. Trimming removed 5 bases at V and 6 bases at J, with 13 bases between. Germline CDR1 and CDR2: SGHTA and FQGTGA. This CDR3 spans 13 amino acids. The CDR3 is CASSPAGGAEAFF. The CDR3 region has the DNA TGTGCCAGCAGCCCCGCCGGGGGGGCTGAAGCTTTCTTT.

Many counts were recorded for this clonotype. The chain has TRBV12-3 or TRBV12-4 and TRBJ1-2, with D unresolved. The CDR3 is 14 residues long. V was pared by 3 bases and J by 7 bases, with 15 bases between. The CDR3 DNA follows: TGTGCCAGCAGTTTGTCCCCGGGCGGTAGTGGCTACACCTTC. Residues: CASSLSPGGSGYTF.

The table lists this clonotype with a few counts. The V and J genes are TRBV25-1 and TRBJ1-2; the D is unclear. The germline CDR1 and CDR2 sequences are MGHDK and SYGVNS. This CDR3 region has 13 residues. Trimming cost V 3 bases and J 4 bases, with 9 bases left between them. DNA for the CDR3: TGTGCCAGCAGTGACGGGTCCCTCTATGGCTACACCTTC. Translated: CASSDGSLYGYTF.

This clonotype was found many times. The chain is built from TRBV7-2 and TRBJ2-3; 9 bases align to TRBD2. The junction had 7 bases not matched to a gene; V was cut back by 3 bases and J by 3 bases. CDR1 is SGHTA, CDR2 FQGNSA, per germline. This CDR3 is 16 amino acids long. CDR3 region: CASSFWGRGGTDTQYF. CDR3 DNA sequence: TGTGCCAGCAGCTTCTGGGGGCGGGGGGGGACAGATACGCAGTATTTT.

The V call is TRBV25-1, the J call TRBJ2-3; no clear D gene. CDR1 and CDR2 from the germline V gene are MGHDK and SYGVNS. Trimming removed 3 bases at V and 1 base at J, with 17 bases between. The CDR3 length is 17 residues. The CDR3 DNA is TGTGCCAGCAGTGAGCTGTCAGACGGAACCCGCACAGATACGCAGTATTTT. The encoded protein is CASSELSDGTRTDTQYF.

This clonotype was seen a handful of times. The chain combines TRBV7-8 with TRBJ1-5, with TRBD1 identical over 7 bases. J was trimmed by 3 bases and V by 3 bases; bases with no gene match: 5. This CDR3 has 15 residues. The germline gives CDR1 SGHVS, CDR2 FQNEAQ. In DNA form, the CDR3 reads TGTGCCAGCAGCTTTTCCACAGGGGTCAATCAGCCCCAGCATTTT. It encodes CASSFSTGVNQPQHF. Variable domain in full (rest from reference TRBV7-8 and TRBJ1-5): GAGVSQSPRYKVAKRGQDVALRCDPISGHVSLFWYQQALGQGPEFLTYFQNEAQLDKSGLPSDRFFAERPEGSVSTLKIQRTQQEDSAVYLCASSFSTGVNQPQHFGDGTRLSIL.

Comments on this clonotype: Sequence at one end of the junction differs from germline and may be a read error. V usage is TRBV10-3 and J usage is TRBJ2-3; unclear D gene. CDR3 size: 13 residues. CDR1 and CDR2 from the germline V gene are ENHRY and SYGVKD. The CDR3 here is CAISETQSDTRYF. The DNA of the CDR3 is TGTGCCATCAGTGAAACCCAATCAGATACGCGGTATTTT.

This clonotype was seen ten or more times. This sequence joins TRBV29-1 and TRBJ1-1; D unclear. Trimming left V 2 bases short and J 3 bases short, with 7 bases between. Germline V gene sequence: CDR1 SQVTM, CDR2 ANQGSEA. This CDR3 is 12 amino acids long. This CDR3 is CSVEPQYTEAFF. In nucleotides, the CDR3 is TGCAGCGTTGAACCGCAATACACTGAAGCTTTCTTT.

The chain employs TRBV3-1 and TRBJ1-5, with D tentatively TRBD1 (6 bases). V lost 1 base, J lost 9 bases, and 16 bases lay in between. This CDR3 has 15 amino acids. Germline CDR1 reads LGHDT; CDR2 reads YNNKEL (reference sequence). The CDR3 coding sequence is TGTGCCAGCAGCCAAGCCAACCCCGGGGGGCGGCCCCAGCATTTT. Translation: CASSQANPGGRPQHF.

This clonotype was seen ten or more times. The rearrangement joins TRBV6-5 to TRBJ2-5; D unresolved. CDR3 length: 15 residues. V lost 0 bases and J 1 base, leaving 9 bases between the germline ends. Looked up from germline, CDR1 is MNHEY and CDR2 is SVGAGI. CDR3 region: CASSYSLAAQETQYF. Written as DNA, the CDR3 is TGTGCCAGCAGTTACTCGCTGGCTGCCCAAGAGACCCAGTACTTC.

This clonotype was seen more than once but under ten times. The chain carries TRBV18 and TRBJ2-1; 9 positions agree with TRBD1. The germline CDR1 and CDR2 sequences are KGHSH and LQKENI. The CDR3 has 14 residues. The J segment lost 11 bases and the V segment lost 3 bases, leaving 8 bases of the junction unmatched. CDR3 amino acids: CASSPTPGQGKQFF. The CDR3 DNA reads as TGTGCCAGCTCACCCACACCGGGACAGGGTAAGCAGTTCTTC.

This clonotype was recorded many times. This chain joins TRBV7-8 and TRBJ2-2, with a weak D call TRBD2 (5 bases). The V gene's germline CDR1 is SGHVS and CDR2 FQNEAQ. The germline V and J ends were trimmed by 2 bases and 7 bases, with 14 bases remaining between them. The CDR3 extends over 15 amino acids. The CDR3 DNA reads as TGTGCCAGCAGCTTACGCTCGGTGGCGGGCGGGGAGCTGTTTTTT. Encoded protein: CASSLRSVAGGELFF.

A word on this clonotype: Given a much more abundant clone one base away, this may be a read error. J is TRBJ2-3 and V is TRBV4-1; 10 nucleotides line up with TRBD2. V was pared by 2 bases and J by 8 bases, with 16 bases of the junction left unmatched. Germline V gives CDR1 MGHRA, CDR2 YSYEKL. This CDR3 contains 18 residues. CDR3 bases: TGCGCCAGCAGCCAACTACTACTAGCGGGACCCGAAAGAGGTACGCAGTATTTT. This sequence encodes CASSQLLLAGPERGTQYF.

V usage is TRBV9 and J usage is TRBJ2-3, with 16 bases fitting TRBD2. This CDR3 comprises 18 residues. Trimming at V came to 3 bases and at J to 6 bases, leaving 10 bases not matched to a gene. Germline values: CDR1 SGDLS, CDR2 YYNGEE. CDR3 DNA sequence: TGTGCCAGCAGCGCCCAGCCGGGACTAGCGGGGGGGAGGGATACGCAGTATTTT. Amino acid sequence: CASSAQPGLAGGRDTQYF.

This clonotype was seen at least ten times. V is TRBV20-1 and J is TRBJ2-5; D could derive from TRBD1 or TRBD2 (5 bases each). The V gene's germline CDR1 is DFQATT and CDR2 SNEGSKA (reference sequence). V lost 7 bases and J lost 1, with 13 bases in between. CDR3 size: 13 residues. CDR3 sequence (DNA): TGCAGTGTGAGAGGGGAGATCCAAGAGACCCAGTACTTC. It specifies CSVRGEIQETQYF.

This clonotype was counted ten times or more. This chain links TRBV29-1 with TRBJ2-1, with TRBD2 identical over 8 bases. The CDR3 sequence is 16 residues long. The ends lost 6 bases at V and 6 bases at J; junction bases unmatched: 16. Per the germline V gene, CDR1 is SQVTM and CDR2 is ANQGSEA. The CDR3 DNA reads TGCAGCGTCCTCCCGGTAGCGGGAACTCACCCCAATGAGCAGTTCTTC. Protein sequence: CSVLPVAGTHPNEQFF.